The 3 T cell receptor beta chains given below trace back to one sample, sequenced in a study of sequential checkpoint blockade in melanoma. Generated by immunoSEQ multiplex PCR, the TCRdb table keeps only in-frame clones and is missing some. The data contain about 12,000 clones, 65% to 85% of them singletons. Noted treatment: randomized to nivolumab then ipilimumab (arm A) or the reverse (arm B). The sequencing here drew on CD8+ T cells sorted from blood (inferred from file names), taken from a patient given nivolumab and ipilimumab in sequence. The receptors derive from a human donor with melanoma.

V is TRBV27 and J is TRBJ2-1, with D possibly TRBD2 on 5 matching bases. Trimming removed 3 bases from V and 7 bases from J, with 10 bases in between. CDR1 and CDR2 from the germline V gene are MNHEY and SMNVEV (reference sequence). The CDR3 runs 13 residues. CDR3 protein: CASSFMTGNEQFF. CDR3 coding DNA: TGTGCCAGCAGTTTCATGACGGGGAATGAGCAGTTCTTC.

This sequence joins TRBV9 and TRBJ2-1; TRBD2 matches at 15 bases. The CDR3 contains 15 residues. Germline assignment: CDR1 SGDLS and CDR2 YYNGEE. Trimming cost V 4 bases and J 10 bases; bases outside gene matches: 6. The CDR3 DNA follows: TGTGCCAGCAGCCCTTGGACTAGCGGGGGGGACGAGCAGTTCTTC. This translates into CASSPWTSGGDEQFF.

This chain links TRBV27 with TRBJ1-2, with 8 positions matching TRBD1. Trimming took 5 bases from V and 7 from J; bases not matched to a gene: 9. The germline V gene has CDR1 MNHEY and CDR2 SMNVEV (reference sequence). The CDR3 totals 14 residues. CDR3 amino acids: CASSLDRAGFGYTF. The CDR3 DNA reads as TGTGCCAGCAGTCTGGACAGGGCAGGCTTTGGCTACACCTTC.